This TCR beta chain was observed in a study of Graves' ophthalmopathy and Graves' hyperthyroidism. Amplification of TCR beta CDR3 regions used RNA transcripts. Scientists carried out first-round RT-PCR using HTBI primers and then a second-round multiplex PCR. From the multiplex PCR reads, TCRdb called clonotypes with MiXCR, one entry per CDR3 protein. The table shows just over 600,000 distinct CDR3 sequences, with 22% occurring only once. Hyperthyroidism qualified as stable when ophthalmopathy did not develop within 18 months of follow-up. The V and J ends lost 6 bases and 1 base respectively, with 9 bases between them. Per the germline V gene, CDR1 is ENHRY and CDR2 is SYGVKD. This CDR3 has 13 residues. Study outcomes and limitations: Cross-validated, the 13-signature model showed 87.88%/81.08% sensitivity/specificity, and 80%/75% in the test set.

Concerning this clonotype itself: What it binds is unknown.

Sample: peripheral blood. This rearrangement joins TRBV10-3 to TRBJ1-1, with unresolved D. This clonotype was sampled from a young woman with stable Graves' hyperthyroidism. Some clones in this sample may be carry-over from other donors' samples. The DNA for the CDR3 is TGTGCCATCAGCGAAGTGAAGAACACTGAAGCTTTCTTT. Its translation: CAISEVKNTEAFF.